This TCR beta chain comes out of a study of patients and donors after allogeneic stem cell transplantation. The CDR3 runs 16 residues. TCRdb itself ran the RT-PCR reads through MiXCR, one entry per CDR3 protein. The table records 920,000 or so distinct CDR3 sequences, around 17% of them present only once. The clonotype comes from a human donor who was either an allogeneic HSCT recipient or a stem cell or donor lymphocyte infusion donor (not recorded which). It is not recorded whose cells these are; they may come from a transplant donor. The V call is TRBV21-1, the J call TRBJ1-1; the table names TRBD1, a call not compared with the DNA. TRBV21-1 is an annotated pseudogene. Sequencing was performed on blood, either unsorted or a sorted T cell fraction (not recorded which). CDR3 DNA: TGTGCCAGCAGCAAAAATCTGGACAGCCAAAACACTGAAGCTTTCTTT. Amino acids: CASSKNLDSQNTEAFF.